This T cell receptor (beta chain) was captured in a study of Ad26.COV2.S vaccination and SARS-CoV-2 variants. Study at large: The donor participated in the COV1001 trial, in its Ad26.COV2.S arm. Ad26.COV2.S shots went into the muscle once or twice, 56 days apart. Study outcomes and limitations: Ad26.COV2.S recipients had broader spike-specific TCRs (P = 0.0014).

Treatment denoted: some 19 received Ad26.COV2.S at low or high dose, single or two shots; five or six received placebo; per-sample allocation not given. The samples were gathered on day 63 after the first injection of vaccine or placebo. In Boston, the donor was an adult between 18-55 years of age. Sequenced by immunoSEQ multiplex PCR; TCRdb stores in-frame clones only, minus some. The sample has roughly 350,000 clones, about 89% seen once. As concerns this clone: What it binds is unknown.

The sample was peripheral blood, taken in a trial of Ad26.COV2.S vaccine versus placebo. The receptor's source is a person between 18 and 60 years old who received the Ad26.COV2.S COVID-19 vaccine or a placebo.

The CDR3 protein is CASSDRGAQPQHF. The CDR3 DNA reads as TGTGCCAGCAGTGACAGGGGGGCGCAGCCCCAGCATTTT. The chain joins TRBV21-1 to TRBJ1-5; the table's D call, TRBD1, has no DNA check behind it. TRBV21-1 is designated a pseudogene. The CDR3 runs to 13 residues.